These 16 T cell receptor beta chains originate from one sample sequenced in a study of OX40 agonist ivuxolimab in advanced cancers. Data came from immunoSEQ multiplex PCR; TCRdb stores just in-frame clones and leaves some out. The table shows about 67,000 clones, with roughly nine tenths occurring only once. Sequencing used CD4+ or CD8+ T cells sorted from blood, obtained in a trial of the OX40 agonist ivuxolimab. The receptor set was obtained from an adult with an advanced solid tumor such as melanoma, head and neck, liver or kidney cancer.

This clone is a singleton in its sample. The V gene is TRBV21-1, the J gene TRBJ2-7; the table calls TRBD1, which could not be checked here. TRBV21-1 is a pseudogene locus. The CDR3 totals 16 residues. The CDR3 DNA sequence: TGTGCCAGCAGCAAAGAGCCGGGACAGGGGAGCTACGAGCAGTACTTC. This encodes CASSKEPGQGSYEQYF.

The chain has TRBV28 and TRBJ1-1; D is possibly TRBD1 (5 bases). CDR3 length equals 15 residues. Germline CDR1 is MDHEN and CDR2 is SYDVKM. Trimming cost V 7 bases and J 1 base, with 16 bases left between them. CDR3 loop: CASTPGGGTNTEAFF. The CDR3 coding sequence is TGTGCCAGCACCCCCGGGGGGGGAACGAACACTGAAGCTTTCTTT. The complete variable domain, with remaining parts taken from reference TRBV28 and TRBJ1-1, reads DVKVTQSSRYLVKRTGEKVFLECVQDMDHENMFWYRQDPGLGLRLIYFSYDVKMKEKGDIPEGYSVSREKKERFSLILESASTNQTSMYLCASTPGGGTNTEAFFGQGTRLTVV.

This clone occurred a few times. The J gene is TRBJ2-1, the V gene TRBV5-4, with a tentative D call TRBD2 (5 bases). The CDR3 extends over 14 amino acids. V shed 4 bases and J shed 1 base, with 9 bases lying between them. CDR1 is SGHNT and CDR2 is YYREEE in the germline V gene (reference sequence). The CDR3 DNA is TGTGCCAGCAGCAGTGGAGGTTCCTACAATGAGCAGTTCTTC. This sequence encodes CASSSGGSYNEQFF.

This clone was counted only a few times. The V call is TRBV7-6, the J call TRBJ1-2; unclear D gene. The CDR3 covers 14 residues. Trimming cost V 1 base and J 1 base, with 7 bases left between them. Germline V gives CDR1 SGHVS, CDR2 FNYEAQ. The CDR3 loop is CASSLGPDNYGYTF. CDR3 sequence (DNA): TGTGCCAGCAGCTTAGGTCCGGATAACTATGGCTACACCTTC.

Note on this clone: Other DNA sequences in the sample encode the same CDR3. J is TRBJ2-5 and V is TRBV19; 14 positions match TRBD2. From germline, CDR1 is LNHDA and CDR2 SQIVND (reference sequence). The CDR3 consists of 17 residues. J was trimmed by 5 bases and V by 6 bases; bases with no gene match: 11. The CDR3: CASRRGLAGGGQETQYF. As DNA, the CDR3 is TGTGCCAGTAGGCGAGGACTAGCGGGAGGAGGGCAGGAGACCCAGTACTTC. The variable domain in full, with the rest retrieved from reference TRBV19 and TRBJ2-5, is DGGITQSPKYLFRKEGQNVTLSCEQNLNHDAMYWYRQDPGQGLRLIYYSQIVNDFQKGDIAEGYSVSREKKESFPLTVTSAQKNPTAFYLCASRRGLAGGGQETQYFGPGTRLLVL.

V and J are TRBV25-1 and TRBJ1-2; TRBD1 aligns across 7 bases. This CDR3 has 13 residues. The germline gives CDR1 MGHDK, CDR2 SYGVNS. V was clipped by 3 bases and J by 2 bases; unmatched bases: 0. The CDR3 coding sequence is TGTGCCAGCAGTGAGGGACAGAACTATGGCTACACCTTC. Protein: CASSEGQNYGYTF.

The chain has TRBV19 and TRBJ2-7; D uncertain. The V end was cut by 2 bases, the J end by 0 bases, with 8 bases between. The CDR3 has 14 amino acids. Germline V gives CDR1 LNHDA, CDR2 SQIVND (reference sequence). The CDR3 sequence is CASSIRVSSYEQYF. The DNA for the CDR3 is TGTGCCAGTAGTATACGGGTTAGCTCCTACGAGCAGTACTTC. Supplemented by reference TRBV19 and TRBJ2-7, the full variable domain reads DGGITQSPKYLFRKEGQNVTLSCEQNLNHDAMYWYRQDPGQGLRLIYYSQIVNDFQKGDIAEGYSVSREKKESFPLTVTSAQKNPTAFYLCASSIRVSSYEQYFGPGTRLTVT.

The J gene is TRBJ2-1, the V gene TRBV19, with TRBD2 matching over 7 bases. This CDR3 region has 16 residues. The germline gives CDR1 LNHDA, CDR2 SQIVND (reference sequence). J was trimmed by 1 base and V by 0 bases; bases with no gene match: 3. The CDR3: CASSIDAGVSYNEQFF. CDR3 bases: TGTGCCAGTAGTATAGACGCGGGAGTATCCTACAATGAGCAGTTCTTC.

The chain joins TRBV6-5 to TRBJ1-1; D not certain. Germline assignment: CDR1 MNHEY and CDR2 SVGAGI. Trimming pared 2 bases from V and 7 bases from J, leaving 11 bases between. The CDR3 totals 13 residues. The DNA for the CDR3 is TGTGCCAGCAGTTACCCGGCCCAGCATGAAGCTTTCTTT. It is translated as CASSYPAQHEAFF.

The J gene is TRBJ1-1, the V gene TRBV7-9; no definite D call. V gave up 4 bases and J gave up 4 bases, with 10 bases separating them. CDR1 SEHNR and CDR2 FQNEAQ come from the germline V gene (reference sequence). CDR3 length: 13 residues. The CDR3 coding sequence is TGTGCCAGCAGCTCCCCGGGAACCACTGAAGCTTTCTTT. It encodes CASSSPGTTEAFF. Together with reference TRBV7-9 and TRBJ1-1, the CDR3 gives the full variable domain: DTGVSQNPRHKITKRGQNVTFRCDPISEHNRLYWYRQTLGQGPEFLTYFQNEAQLEKSRLLSDRFSAERPKGSFSTLEIQRTEQGDSAMYLCASSSPGTTEAFFGQGTRLTVV.

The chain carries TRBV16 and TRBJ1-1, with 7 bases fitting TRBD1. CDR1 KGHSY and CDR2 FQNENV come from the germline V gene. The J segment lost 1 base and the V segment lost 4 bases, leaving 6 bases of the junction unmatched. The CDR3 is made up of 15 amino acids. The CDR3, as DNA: TGTGCCAGCAGCCCACGGACAGGACAGAACACTGAAGCTTTCTTT. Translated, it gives CASSPRTGQNTEAFF. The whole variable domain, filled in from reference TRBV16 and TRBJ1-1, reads GEEVAQTPKHLVRGEGQKAKLYCAPIKGHSYVFWYQQVLKNEFKFLISFQNENVFDETGMPKERFSAKCLPNSPCSLEIQATKLEDSAVYFCASSPRTGQNTEAFFGQGTRLTVV.

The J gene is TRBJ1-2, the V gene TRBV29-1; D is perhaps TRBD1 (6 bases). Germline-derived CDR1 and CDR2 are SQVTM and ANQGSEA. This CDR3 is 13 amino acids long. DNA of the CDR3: TGCACCGTGAGCCGGGACAATAACTATGGCTACACCTTC. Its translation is CTVSRDNNYGYTF.

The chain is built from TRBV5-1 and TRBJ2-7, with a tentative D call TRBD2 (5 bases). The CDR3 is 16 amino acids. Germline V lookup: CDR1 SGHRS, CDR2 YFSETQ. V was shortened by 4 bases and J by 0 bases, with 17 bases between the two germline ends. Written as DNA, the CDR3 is TGCGCCAGCAGCCATAGTCCTAGCCCCAGCTCCTACGAGCAGTACTTC. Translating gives CASSHSPSPSSYEQYF.

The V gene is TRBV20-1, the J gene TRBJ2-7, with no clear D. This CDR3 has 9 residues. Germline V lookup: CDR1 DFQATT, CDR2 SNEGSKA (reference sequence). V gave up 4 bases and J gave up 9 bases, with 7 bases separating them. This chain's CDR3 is CSATPGQYF. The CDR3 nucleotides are TGCAGTGCTACCCCGGGGCAGTACTTC.

The DNA for the CDR3 is TGTGCCAGCAGCTTAGGGGGGGCCAAAAACATTCAGTACTTC. Protein: CASSLGGAKNIQYF. V is TRBV7-9 and J is TRBJ2-4; D might be TRBD1 or TRBD2, each matching 5 bases. CDR3 length: 14 residues. In germline, CDR1 is SEHNR, CDR2 FQNEAQ (reference sequence). With 1 base removed from V and 1 base from J, the gap between germline ends came to 5 bases.

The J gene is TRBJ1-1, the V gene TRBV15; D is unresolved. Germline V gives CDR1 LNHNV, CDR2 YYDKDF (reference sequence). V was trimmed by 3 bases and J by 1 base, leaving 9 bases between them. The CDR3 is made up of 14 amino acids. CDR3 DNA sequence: TGTGCCACCAGCAGGGAGACAAGGAACACTGAAGCTTTCTTT. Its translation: CATSRETRNTEAFF.